The clone carrying this T cell receptor (beta chain) has a handful of counts. The antigen is undetermined. The record originates from a study of cytomegalovirus exposure and HLA in healthy donors. The overall study: A prior study identified approximately 110 million unique TCR beta sequences from roughly 180 million T cells. Study-level findings and limits: A later analysis appeared to link common viral pathogens to several of the most significant clusters. In a later analysis, TCR beta V- and J-gene trimming was associated with a missense DCLRE1C variant. In a later analysis, productive TCRs from donors in an Asian-associated ancestry cluster reportedly carried fewer N-insertions than the cohort mean.

Researchers ran the PCR with 60 Vbeta and 13 Jbeta primers. Clones were sequenced by immunoSEQ multiplex PCR, and TCRdb holds only the in-frame ones, with some missing. Among 170,000 or so clones listed, around 78% were seen once. The TCR sequence derives from a woman between 40 and 55 years old in good health and CMV-seronegative. The specimen was PBMCs.

For the CDR3, the DNA is TGTGCCAGCAGTTCGGGACAGGGAGAGCAGTACTTC. Translation: CASSSGQGEQYF. This chain joins TRBV6-5 and TRBJ2-7; the match to TRBD1 covers 9 bases. Germline V CDR1 and CDR2: MNHEY, SVGAGI. The V gene end was trimmed by 4 bases and the J gene end by 7 bases; junction bases not matched to a gene: 2. The CDR3 sequence is 12 residues long.